The T cell receptor (beta chain) under discussion was sequenced for a study of blood T cell repertoires in COVID-19. In the study overall: Specimens from acute and convalescent COVID-19 originated in the United States, Italy and Spain. Sources were T cells, B-cell-depleted T cells, or PBMCs; the material itself was cDNA or gDNA.

The protocol was immunoSEQ multiplex PCR, while the TCRdb copy is restricted to in-frame clones and leaves out a portion. The data contain over 150,000 clones, roughly 93% of them singletons. V lost 4 bases, J lost 6 bases, and 5 bases stayed unmatched. Germline CDR1 SNHLY, CDR2 FYNNEI. The CDR3 consists of 14 residues. Enrolment of Seattle patients took place during active infection, and they were followed longitudinally. The origin of this receptor is a man between 18 and 35 years old with COVID-19, enrolled during active disease. The chain combines TRBV2 with TRBJ1-2; 10 nucleotides match TRBD1. The sequencing sample was made of peripheral blood. CDR3 protein: CASSAQGTGDGYTF. DNA of the CDR3: TGTGCCAGCAGTGCTCAAGGGACAGGGGATGGCTACACCTTC. The full variable domain, with the rest looked up from reference TRBV2 and TRBJ1-2, is EPEVTQTPSHQVTQMGQEVILRCVPISNHLYFYWYRQILGQKVEFLVSFYNNEISEKSEIFDDQFSVERPDGSNFTLKIRSTKLEDSAMYFCASSAQGTGDGYTFGSGTRLTVV.